These 14 T cell receptor beta chains came from one sample sequenced in a study of identifying expanded T cells in peripheral blood. Sequenced by immunoSEQ multiplex PCR; TCRdb stores in-frame clones only, minus some. Of around 82,000 clones listed, 84% are singletons. The sequenced sample was blood. The source is a person aged 18 to 70 in good health.

The rearrangement links TRBV30 to TRBJ1-2, with TRBD1 matching 10 bases. Germline values: CDR1 GTSNPN, CDR2 SVGIG (reference sequence). Trimming removed 5 bases from V and 4 bases from J; junction bases left unmatched: 1. CDR3 length equals 12 residues. Here the CDR3 reads CAWGDRGYGYTF. The CDR3 coding sequence is TGTGCCTGGGGGGACAGGGGCTATGGCTACACCTTC.

This sequence joins TRBV6-6 and TRBJ1-2, with 9 bases lining up with TRBD1. Germline CDR1 MNHNY, CDR2 SVGAGI (reference sequence). The V gene end was trimmed by 5 bases and the J gene end by 8 bases; junction bases not matched to a gene: 6. The CDR3 loop spans 13 amino acids. CDR3 nucleotides: TGTGCCAGCAGTCGGACAGGGGAGTTCGGCTACACCTTC. Protein: CASSRTGEFGYTF.

The V and J genes are TRBV5-6 and TRBJ1-3, with 7 bases matching TRBD1. CDR3 length equals 15 residues. CDR1 and CDR2 (germline): SGHDT, YYEEEE. The V segment lost 9 bases and the J segment 4 bases; nucleotides outside the gene matches: 13. As DNA, the CDR3 is TGTGCCACCCAAAATGGGGACAGCCTAGGAAACACCATATATTTT. It translates to CATQNGDSLGNTIYF.

V is TRBV7-9 and J is TRBJ2-3, with 10 bases fitting TRBD1. The CDR3 totals 16 residues. J gave up 4 bases and V 3 bases, and 7 bases lay outside the gene matches. Germline CDR1 SEHNR, CDR2 FQNEAQ (reference sequence). CDR3 residues: CASSLMTGGFPDTQYF. The CDR3 region has the DNA TGTGCCAGCAGCTTGATGACAGGGGGCTTTCCAGATACGCAGTATTTT.

The chain joins TRBV6-5 to TRBJ2-1; D may be TRBD1 or TRBD2 (5 bases each). Germline V gives CDR1 MNHEY, CDR2 SVGAGI. CDR3 size: 15 residues. Trimming cost V 10 bases and J 2 bases, with 18 bases left between them. The CDR3 spells CATLKGSSAYNEQFF. The CDR3 DNA reads as TGTGCCACCCTCAAGGGGAGTTCGGCCTACAATGAGCAGTTCTTC.

This clone was observed a single time. The J gene is TRBJ2-7, the V gene TRBV7-6; D is ambiguous. This CDR3 region has 14 residues. Germline CDR1 is SGHVS and CDR2 is FNYEAQ. V lost 5 bases and J 1 base, leaving 12 bases between the germline ends. Here the CDR3 reads CASSGYKKSYEQYF. The CDR3 DNA sequence: TGTGCCAGCAGCGGGTACAAGAAATCCTACGAGCAGTACTTC.

The chain joins TRBV5-6 to TRBJ2-7; D is possibly TRBD2 (5 bases). There are 15 residues in the CDR3. Trimming pared 1 base from V and 0 bases from J, leaving 11 bases between. Germline V gene sequence: CDR1 SGHDT, CDR2 YYEEEE. As DNA, the CDR3 is TGTGCCAGCAGCTTGCAGCCGGACTTCTCCTACGAGCAGTACTTC. Its protein is CASSLQPDFSYEQYF.

The chain employs TRBV10-2 and TRBJ2-7; no reliable D call. The germline V gene encodes CDR1 WSHSY and CDR2 SAAADI. Trimming took 7 bases from V and 5 from J, leaving 15 bases between them. CDR3 size: 13 residues. The CDR3 sequence is CASTELSVHEQYF. The CDR3 nucleotides read TGCGCCAGCACGGAACTCTCGGTTCACGAGCAGTACTTC.

This clone was picked up a small number of times. This chain links TRBV7-9 with TRBJ1-5, with D possibly matching TRBD1 (5 bases). This CDR3 region has 14 residues. V was cut by 5 bases and J by 4 bases, with 12 bases left in between. The germline V gene has CDR1 SEHNR and CDR2 FQNEAQ (reference sequence). In nucleotides, the CDR3 is TGTGCCAGCAGCCCGGGACTGGAGAATCAGCCCCAGCATTTT. It specifies CASSPGLENQPQHF.

The chain is built from TRBV28 and TRBJ2-7, with D tentatively TRBD2 (7 bases). CDR1 MDHEN and CDR2 SYDVKM come from the germline V gene. Trimming left V 6 bases short and J 2 bases short, with 23 bases between. The CDR3 consists of 17 residues. This CDR3 is CASSLSLPQGGAYEQYF. For the CDR3, the DNA is TGTGCCAGCAGCCTCAGTCTCCCCCAAGGGGGGGCCTACGAGCAGTACTTC.

The rearrangement links TRBV11-3 to TRBJ2-1; 8 bases align to TRBD2. With 3 bases clipped from V and 4 bases from J, the junction kept 5 bases outside the gene matches. CDR3 size: 15 residues. Germline CDR1 reads SGHNT; CDR2 reads YENEEA. The chain's CDR3 is CASSFGRAGYNEQFF. The DNA for the CDR3 is TGTGCCAGCAGCTTCGGGAGGGCGGGGTACAATGAGCAGTTCTTC.

This chain links TRBV4-3 with TRBJ1-2, with D unclear. V was trimmed by 0 bases and J by 8 bases, leaving 13 bases between them. The germline gives CDR1 LGHNA, CDR2 YSLEER. The CDR3 has 14 residues. The CDR3 sequence: CASSQDREVEGYTF. The CDR3 bases are TGCGCCAGCAGCCAAGATCGGGAGGTAGAGGGCTACACCTTC.

This CDR3 is CASSLGTSGMVRNEQFF. The CDR3 coding sequence is TGCGCCAGCAGCTTAGGGACTAGCGGGATGGTTCGTAATGAGCAGTTCTTC. V usage is TRBV5-1 and J usage is TRBJ2-1, with 13 bases aligning to TRBD2. Germline V lookup: CDR1 SGHRS, CDR2 YFSETQ. The V gene end was trimmed by 2 bases and the J gene end by 7 bases; junction bases not matched to a gene: 9. This CDR3 is 17 amino acids long.

In DNA, the CDR3 is TGTGCCAGCAGCGTAGATGGGGGACAGGGGTCCTCCTCTGGAAACACCATATATTTT. Residues: CASSVDGGQGSSSGNTIYF. J is TRBJ1-3 and V is TRBV9; 10 nucleotides line up with TRBD1. V was pared by 0 bases and J by 0 bases, with 9 bases of the junction left unmatched. CDR1 and CDR2 from the germline V gene are SGDLS and YYNGEE. CDR3 size: 19 residues.